This paragraph reports one T cell receptor beta chain. Its cognate antigen is unknown. These data are taken from a study of response to subunit inactivated influenza vaccine. Regarding the study as a whole: Authors suggested that a seasonal influenza vaccination recruits few new T cells each time.

TCRdb itself ran the RT-PCR reads through MiXCR, one entry per CDR3 protein. The sample comprises 280,000 or so distinct CDR3 sequences, 20% to 25% of which are singletons, and about 10% rests with the top ten. The junction had 6 bases not matched to a gene; V was cut back by 3 bases and J by 6 bases. The germline V gene has CDR1 SGDLS and CDR2 YYNGEE. The CDR3 covers 14 residues. This sequence joins TRBV9 and TRBJ1-2, with TRBD1 matching 9 bases. The input for sequencing was PBMCs from blood, taken 21 months after vaccination. The TCR originated in a man aged 50-75 years who received an inactivated influenza vaccine. CDR3 DNA sequence: TGTGCCAGCAGCGATCCCGGACAGGGGAATGGCTACACCTTC. Its protein is CASSDPGQGNGYTF.